Listed below are T cell receptor beta chains from one sample, sequenced in a study of T-cell memory formation after mild COVID-19. A single record per CDR3 protein comes from TCRdb applying MiXCR to the 5' RACE reads. Of some 86,000 distinct CDR3 sequences in the sample, 20% to 30% were seen once. Sequencing was performed on PBMCs or a T cell subset sorted from them (not recorded which). The receptors shown here come from a young man who had mild COVID-19 (a few samples of this study predate the infection). Cell type and time point are not known. CDR3s include the opening cysteine and the closing phenylalanine or tryptophan. Fields, in order: J gene, V gene, clone size, D gene, CDR3 protein, CDR3 DNA. A D gene is named only where the DNA matches it firmly. Not all rows give a size; the values are once, few, many and, for expanded clones, a class.

j_gene: TRBJ1-2; v_gene: TRBV7-9; abundance: few; d_gene: NA; CDR3aa: CASSLSGFGYTF; CDR3nt: TGTGCCAGCAGCCTATCAGGGTTTGGCTACACCTTC
j_gene: TRBJ1-5; v_gene: TRBV6-2/TRBV6-3; abundance: NA; d_gene: TRBD1; CDR3aa: CASSDGQGVQPQHF; CDR3nt: TGTGCCAGCAGTGATGGACAGGGAGTTCAGCCCCAGCATTTT
j_gene: TRBJ2-7; v_gene: TRBV5-1; abundance: NA; d_gene: NA; CDR3aa: CASSLGGEYYEQYF; CDR3nt: TGCGCCAGCAGCTTGGGTGGGGAATACTACGAGCAGTACTTC
j_gene: TRBJ1-1; v_gene: TRBV11-2; abundance: few; d_gene: NA; CDR3aa: CASSVKGLMNTEAFF; CDR3nt: TGTGCCAGCAGCGTGAAGGGCCTAATGAACACTGAAGCTTTCTTT
j_gene: TRBJ2-2; v_gene: TRBV12-3/TRBV12-4; abundance: few; d_gene: NA; CDR3aa: CASLVFTGELFF; CDR3nt: TGTGCCAGCCTTGTTTTCACCGGGGAGCTGTTTTTT
j_gene: TRBJ2-5; v_gene: TRBV7-8; abundance: few; d_gene: TRBD2; CDR3aa: CASSWGGEETQYF; CDR3nt: TGTGCCAGCAGCTGGGGGGGAGAAGAGACCCAGTACTTC
j_gene: TRBJ2-1; v_gene: TRBV4-2; abundance: NA; d_gene: TRBD2; CDR3aa: CASSQDPAGGLSSYNEQFF; CDR3nt: TGTGCCAGCAGCCAAGATCCAGCGGGGGGCCTGAGCTCCTACAATGAGCAGTTCTTC
j_gene: TRBJ2-1; v_gene: TRBV12-3/TRBV12-4; abundance: NA; d_gene: TRBD1; CDR3aa: CASSPGTGYIHEQFF; CDR3nt: TGTGCCAGCAGTCCCGGGACAGGCTATATTCATGAGCAGTTCTTC
j_gene: TRBJ1-1; v_gene: TRBV27; abundance: once; d_gene: NA; CDR3aa: CASRDDGGENTEAFF; CDR3nt: TGTGCCAGCAGAGACGACGGGGGAGAGAACACTGAAGCTTTCTTT
j_gene: TRBJ2-3; v_gene: TRBV12-3/TRBV12-4; abundance: few; d_gene: NA; CDR3aa: CASSLLGDTQYF; CDR3nt: TGTGCCAGCAGTTTATTGGGAGATACGCAGTATTTT
j_gene: TRBJ2-5; v_gene: TRBV7-3; abundance: NA; d_gene: NA; CDR3aa: CASSLYAAETQYF; CDR3nt: TGTGCCAGCAGCTTATATGCGGCGGAGACCCAGTACTTC
j_gene: TRBJ1-2; v_gene: TRBV27; abundance: NA; d_gene: NA; CDR3aa: CASRHGGLVLPNYGYTF; CDR3nt: TGTGCCAGCAGACATGGGGGCCTCGTACTTCCGAACTATGGCTACACCTTC
j_gene: TRBJ1-1; v_gene: TRBV5-1; abundance: few; d_gene: NA; CDR3aa: CASSFHGDVTEAFF; CDR3nt: TGCGCCAGCAGCTTCCACGGGGACGTCACTGAAGCTTTCTTT
j_gene: TRBJ1-1; v_gene: TRBV4-1; abundance: few; d_gene: NA; CDR3aa: CASSRRTLTTEAFF; CDR3nt: TGCGCCAGCAGCCGACGGACGTTGACCACTGAAGCTTTCTTT
j_gene: TRBJ2-5; v_gene: TRBV7-9; abundance: NA; d_gene: NA; CDR3aa: CASSPGLPQETQYF; CDR3nt: TGTGCCAGCAGCCCCGGACTCCCACAAGAGACCCAGTACTTC
j_gene: TRBJ1-6; v_gene: TRBV5-1; abundance: few; d_gene: NA; CDR3aa: CASSSDGRLNSPLHF; CDR3nt: TGCGCCAGCAGCTCCGACGGTAGACTTAATTCACCCCTCCACTTT
j_gene: TRBJ2-1; v_gene: TRBV7-9; abundance: few; d_gene: NA; CDR3aa: CASSIGDEQFF; CDR3nt: TGTGCCAGCAGCATAGGGGATGAGCAGTTCTTC
j_gene: TRBJ2-1; v_gene: TRBV11-2; abundance: many; d_gene: NA; CDR3aa: CASSLGGGPYNEQFF; CDR3nt: TGTGCCAGCAGCTTAGGGGGGGGGCCCTACAATGAGCAGTTCTTC
j_gene: TRBJ1-1; v_gene: TRBV7-9; abundance: NA; d_gene: NA; CDR3aa: CASGTLLGQDTEAFF; CDR3nt: TGTGCCAGCGGTACCTTGCTGGGGCAGGACACTGAAGCTTTCTTT
j_gene: TRBJ1-1; v_gene: TRBV5-1; abundance: NA; d_gene: TRBD1; CDR3aa: CASSFSTGGNTEAFF; CDR3nt: TGCGCCAGCAGTTTCTCGACAGGGGGCAACACTGAAGCTTTCTTT
j_gene: TRBJ1-2; v_gene: TRBV12-3/TRBV12-4; abundance: NA; d_gene: NA; CDR3aa: CASSLWGGGYTF; CDR3nt: TGTGCCAGCAGTTTGTGGGGAGGAGGCTACACCTTC
j_gene: TRBJ1-3; v_gene: TRBV20-1; abundance: few; d_gene: NA; CDR3aa: CSARDGRLENTIYF; CDR3nt: TGCAGTGCTAGAGACGGGCGGTTAGAAAACACCATATATTTT
j_gene: TRBJ2-7; v_gene: TRBV7-9; abundance: once; d_gene: NA; CDR3aa: CASSAAEGYEQYF; CDR3nt: TGTGCCAGCAGCGCCGCCGAGGGCTACGAGCAGTACTTC
j_gene: TRBJ1-5; v_gene: TRBV5-1; abundance: few; d_gene: TRBD1; CDR3aa: CASAQQGGYQPQHF; CDR3nt: TGCGCCAGCGCGCAACAGGGGGGGTACCAGCCCCAGCATTTT
j_gene: TRBJ1-1; v_gene: TRBV27; abundance: NA; d_gene: TRBD1; CDR3aa: CASSLRGPALLSEAFF; CDR3nt: TGTGCCAGCAGTTTAAGGGGGCCCGCCCTTCTTTCTGAAGCTTTCTTT